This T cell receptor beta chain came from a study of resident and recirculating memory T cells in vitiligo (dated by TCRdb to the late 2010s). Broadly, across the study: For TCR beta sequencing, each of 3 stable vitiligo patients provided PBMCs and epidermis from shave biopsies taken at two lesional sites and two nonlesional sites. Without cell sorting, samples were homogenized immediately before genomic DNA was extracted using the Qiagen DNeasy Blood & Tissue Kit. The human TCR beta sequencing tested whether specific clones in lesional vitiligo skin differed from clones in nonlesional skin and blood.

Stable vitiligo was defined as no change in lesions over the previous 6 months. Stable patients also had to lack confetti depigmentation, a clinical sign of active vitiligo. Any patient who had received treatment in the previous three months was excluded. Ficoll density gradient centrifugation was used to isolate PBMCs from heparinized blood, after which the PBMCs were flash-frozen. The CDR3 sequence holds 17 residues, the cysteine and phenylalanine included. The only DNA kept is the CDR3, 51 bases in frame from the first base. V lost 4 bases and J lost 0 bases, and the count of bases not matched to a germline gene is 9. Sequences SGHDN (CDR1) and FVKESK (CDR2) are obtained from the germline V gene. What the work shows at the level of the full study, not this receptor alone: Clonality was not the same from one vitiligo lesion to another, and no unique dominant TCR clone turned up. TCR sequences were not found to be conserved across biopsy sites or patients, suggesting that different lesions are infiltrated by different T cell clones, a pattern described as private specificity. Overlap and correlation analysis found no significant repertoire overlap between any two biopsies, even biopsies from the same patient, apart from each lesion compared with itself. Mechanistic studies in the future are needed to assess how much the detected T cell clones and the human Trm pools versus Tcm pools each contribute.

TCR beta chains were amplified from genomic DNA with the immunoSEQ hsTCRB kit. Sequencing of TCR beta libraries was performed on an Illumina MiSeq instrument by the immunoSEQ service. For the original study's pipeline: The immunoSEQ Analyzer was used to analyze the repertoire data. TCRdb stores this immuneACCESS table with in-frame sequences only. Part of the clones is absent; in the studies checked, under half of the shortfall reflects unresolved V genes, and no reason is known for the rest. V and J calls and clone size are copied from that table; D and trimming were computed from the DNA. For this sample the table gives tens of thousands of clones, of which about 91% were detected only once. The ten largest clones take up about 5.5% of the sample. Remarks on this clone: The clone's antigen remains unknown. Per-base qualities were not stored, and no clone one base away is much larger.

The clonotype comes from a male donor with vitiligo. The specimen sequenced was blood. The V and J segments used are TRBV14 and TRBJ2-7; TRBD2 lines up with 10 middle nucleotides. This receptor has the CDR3 CASSPFGLADRSYEQYF. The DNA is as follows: TGTGCCAGCAGCCCATTCGGACTAGCGGACCGCTCCTACGAGCAGTACTTC.